Included here is one TCR beta chain sequence, with context. The antigen remains undetermined. These data originate in a study of OX40 agonist ivuxolimab in advanced cancers. Study observations and caveats: Among the lowest peripheral clonal expansion occurred in 0.1-3.0 mg/kg partial responders. At 0.1 to 3.0 mg/kg, CD4+ and CD8+ blood T cells expanded clonally by week 6.

CDR3 length: 14 residues. CDR1 and CDR2 from the germline V gene are SGHDT and YYEEEE. V dropped 3 bases and J dropped 1; count of bases not matched to a gene: 0. This table comes from immunoSEQ multiplex PCR, and its TCRdb copy is limited to in-frame clones, with some not included. The data show approximately 100,000 clones, 80% to 90% seen once. The source material was CD4+ or CD8+ T cells sorted from blood, sampled in a trial of the OX40 agonist ivuxolimab. The TCR sequence derives from an adult with an advanced solid tumor such as melanoma, head and neck, liver or kidney cancer. The chain combines TRBV5-6 with TRBJ1-3; 8 positions match TRBD1. The CDR3 region has the DNA TGTGCCAGCAGCTGGGACAGGTCTGGAAACACCATATATTTT. This sequence encodes CASSWDRSGNTIYF.